These T cell receptor beta chains were read from a single sample in a study of cytomegalovirus exposure and HLA in healthy donors. Sequenced by immunoSEQ multiplex PCR; TCRdb stores in-frame clones only, minus some. The table shows around 130,000 clones, with around four fifths occurring only once. Sequencing input: PBMCs. The receptors originated from a woman in her 40s in good health and CMV-seropositive. CDR3s include the opening cysteine and the closing phenylalanine or tryptophan. D genes are given only for firm matches.

TRBJ1-2 TRBV19 15 TRBD1 CASQAGTGEAYGYTF
TRBJ2-7 TRBV30 12 . CAWSSLAYEQYF
TRBJ1-1 TRBV18 16 TRBD1 CASSPRDRGSNTEAFF
TRBJ2-7 TRBV18 14 . CASSPPSVSYEQYF
TRBJ1-5 TRBV27 15 . CASGPDRYSNQPQHF
TRBJ1-1 TRBV5-1 15 . CASSLEGQGRTEAFF
TRBJ2-1 TRBV5-1 15 TRBD1 CASRPGTEPYNEQFF
TRBJ2-7 TRBV29-1 11 TRBD1 CSVGDRGEQYF
TRBJ1-2 TRBV7-8 16 . CASSPLQDTNNYGYTF
TRBJ2-1 TRBV19 16 . CASSGRLETGTNEQFF
TRBJ2-3 TRBV11-2 15 . CASSAYLLGTDTQYF
TRBJ1-4 TRBV6-6 14 . CASSLEQGPEKLFF
TRBJ2-3 TRBV4-3 17 TRBD1 CASSQDSPGQGTDTQYF
TRBJ2-3 TRBV7-8 15 . CASSTMPASTDTQYF
TRBJ1-2 TRBV5-6 13 TRBD1 CASSLGQGEGYTF
TRBJ1-4 TRBV29-1 14 TRBD1 CSVGGGQGNEKLFF
TRBJ2-7 TRBV2 15 TRBD1 CASSVDGQGAYEQYF
TRBJ2-1 TRBV28 12 TRBD2 CASSDPTSMVFF
TRBJ1-5 TRBV7-2 15 TRBD1 CASSLTGDGNQPQHF
TRBJ2-1 TRBV27 15 TRBD2 CASSSGLAGGVEQFF
TRBJ2-1 TRBV14 16 TRBD2 CASSQDSGRAYNEQFF
TRBJ1-4 TRBV28 14 . CASSLGGAGEKLFF
TRBJ1-1 TRBV30 12 . CAWSVRSGEAFF
TRBJ2-7 TRBV28 15 . CASSPTRPGAYEQYF
TRBJ1-2 TRBV7-9 16 TRBD1 CASSGQRTGQGYGYTF
TRBJ2-3 TRBV2 11 TRBD2 CASRTSDTQYF
TRBJ2-7 TRBV14 13 TRBD1 CASSPDRAYEQYF
TRBJ1-6 TRBV19 19 . CASSTRRRGEKRYNSPLHF
TRBJ2-1 TRBV5-6 15 TRBD2 CASSSTSVSYNEQFF
TRBJ2-5 TRBV7-6 15 . CASSLSWGDYETQYF
TRBJ2-3 TRBV5-1 16 . CASSLQTGTLSDTQYF
TRBJ1-2 TRBV7-2 16 . CASSLEMIGGEYGYTF
TRBJ2-1 TRBV18 15 . CASSPYALYTNEQFF
TRBJ2-6 TRBV19 17 TRBD1 CASSIEGQGPGANVLTF
TRBJ2-4 TRBV4-3 19 . CASSQEKYGTDRAKNIQYF
TRBJ1-1 TRBV6-1 14 TRBD1 CASIRTGMNTEAFF
TRBJ1-4 TRBV5-1 14 . CASSLAGVEEKLFF
TRBJ2-7 TRBV18 17 . CASSPLRIEGEYYEQYF
TRBJ1-5 TRBV15 16 . CATSRDMTGTNQPQHF
TRBJ1-2 TRBV2 13 TRBD1 CASRGQGISGYTF
TRBJ1-5 TRBV27 14 TRBD1 CASSPGGAAQPQHF
TRBJ1-3 TRBV9 14 . CASSVDDSLNTIYF
TRBJ1-3 TRBV28 16 . CASSLMGGTVINTIYF
TRBJ2-7 TRBV18 13 . CASSTTGTYEQYF